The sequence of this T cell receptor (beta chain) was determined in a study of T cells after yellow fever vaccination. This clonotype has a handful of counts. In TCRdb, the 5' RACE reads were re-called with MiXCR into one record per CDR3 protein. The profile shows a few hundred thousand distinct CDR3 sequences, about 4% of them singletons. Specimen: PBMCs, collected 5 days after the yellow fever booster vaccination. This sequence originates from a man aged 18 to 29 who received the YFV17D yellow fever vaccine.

This chain's CDR3 is CASSQGGADNSPLHF. DNA for the CDR3: TGCGCCAGCAGCCAAGGGGGAGCTGATAATTCACCCCTCCACTTT. This sequence joins TRBV4-1 and TRBJ1-6; no clear D. This CDR3 has 15 amino acids. The germline gives CDR1 MGHRA, CDR2 YSYEKL. V dropped 1 base and J dropped 5 bases, with 9 bases sitting between them.